This T cell receptor beta chain was identified during a study of regulatory T cells in long-lasting Graves disease. Regarding the study as a whole: Sharing of public clonotypes was greater in persistent patients (about 2,700) than in new patients (966).

The authors built TCR beta libraries using iRepertoire HTBI primers and Arm-PCR of CDR3 regions. Per the original data handling: The samples yielded 62 TRBV and about 15 TRBJ segments. Each CDR3 protein gets one entry after TCRdb re-called the multiplex PCR reads with MiXCR. Here the V and J calls rest on TCRdb's processing, not on the authors' analysis. The table lists around 320,000 distinct CDR3 sequences, approximately 15% of them singletons, with roughly 27% in the top ten. This clonotype was recorded at least ten times. Its cognate antigen is unknown. This CDR3 has 16 amino acids. J gave up 7 bases and V 0 bases, and 11 bases lay outside the gene matches. The V gene's germline CDR1 is GTSNPN and CDR2 SVGIG (reference sequence). This sample's time point: newly diagnosed GD, antithyroid drugs for less than 3 months. After RNA was extracted from PBMCs, the TCR library was made from it. These data were also reused for a study on T cells in Graves' hyperthyroidism and ophthalmopathy.

Material: peripheral blood mononuclear cells (PBMCs), obtained at new diagnosis, from a patient treated with antithyroid drugs. The sequence was obtained from a man aged 35 to 55 with Graves disease. The chain employs TRBV30 and TRBJ2-1; 8 bases match TRBD1. The CDR3 sequence: CAWSVRAGGQVNEQFF. In DNA form, the CDR3 reads TGTGCCTGGAGTGTCCGAGCAGGGGGCCAGGTTAATGAGCAGTTCTTC.